This T cell receptor beta chain appears in the sequencing data of a study of beta chain features in type 1 diabetes. About the research overall: No patient-donor differences in age, gender, total cells or subset yield.

Every bit of the isolated RNA underwent reverse transcription, so sequencing read expressed TCRB transcripts. TCRdb's table, derived via immunoSEQ multiplex PCR, lists solely in-frame clones and lacks some. This table holds some 110,000 clones, approximately 16% found once. There are 11 residues in the CDR3. Germline V gene lookup returns CDR1 SQVTM and CDR2 ANQGSEA. The germline V and J ends were trimmed by 5 bases and 15 bases, with 16 bases remaining between them. This clone was detected ten times or more. The antigen is undetermined. Study-wide results and caveats: Although PCR might favor shorter templates, it would do so equally in patients and controls. When Type 1 diabetes patients were examined, their TCRB CDR3s proved moderately but significantly shorter in all four CD4+ subsets.

Each of the sorted populations had a purity greater than 98%. The sample comprised central memory CD4+ T cells from blood. This TCR derives from a young man with type 1 diabetes. This chain links TRBV29-1 with TRBJ1-4, with D hard to call. Here the CDR3 reads CSVLKAAQVFF. In DNA form, the CDR3 reads TGCAGCGTTTTAAAGGCCGCTCAGGTGTTTTTT.